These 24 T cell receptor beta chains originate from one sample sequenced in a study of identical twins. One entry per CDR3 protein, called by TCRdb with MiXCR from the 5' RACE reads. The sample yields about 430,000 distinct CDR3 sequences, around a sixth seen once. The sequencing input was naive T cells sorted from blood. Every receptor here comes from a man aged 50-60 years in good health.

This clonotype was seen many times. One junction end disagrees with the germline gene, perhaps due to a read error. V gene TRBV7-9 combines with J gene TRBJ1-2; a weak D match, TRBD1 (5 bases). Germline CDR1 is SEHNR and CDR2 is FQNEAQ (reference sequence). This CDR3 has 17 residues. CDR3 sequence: CASSLAVARGANYGYTF. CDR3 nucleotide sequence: TGTGCCAGCAGCCTAGCGGTTGCTAGAGGGGCTAACTATGGCTACACCTTC. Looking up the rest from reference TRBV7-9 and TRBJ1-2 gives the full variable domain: DTGVSQNPRHKITKRGQNVTFRCDPISEHNRLYWYRQTLGQGPEFLTYFQNEAQLEKSRLLSDRFSAERPKGSFSTLEIQRTEQGDSAMYLCASSLAVARGANYGYTFGSGTRLTVV.

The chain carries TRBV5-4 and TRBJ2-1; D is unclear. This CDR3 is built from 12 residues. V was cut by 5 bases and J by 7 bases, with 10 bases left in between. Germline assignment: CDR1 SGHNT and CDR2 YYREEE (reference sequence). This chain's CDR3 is CASSRVGNEQFF. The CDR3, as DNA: TGTGCCAGCAGTCGGGTGGGGAATGAGCAGTTCTTC. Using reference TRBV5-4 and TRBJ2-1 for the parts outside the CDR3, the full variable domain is ETGVTQSPTHLIKTRGQQVTLRCSSQSGHNTVSWYQQALGQGPQFIFQYYREEENGRGNFPPRFSGLQFPNYSSELNVNALELDDSALYLCASSRVGNEQFFGPGTRLTVL.

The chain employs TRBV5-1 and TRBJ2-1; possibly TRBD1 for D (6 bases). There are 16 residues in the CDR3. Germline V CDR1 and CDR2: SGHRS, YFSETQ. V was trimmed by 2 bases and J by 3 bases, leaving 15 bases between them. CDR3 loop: CASSFPGQKLYNEQFF. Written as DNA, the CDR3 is TGCGCCAGCAGCTTTCCCGGACAGAAACTCTACAATGAGCAGTTCTTC.

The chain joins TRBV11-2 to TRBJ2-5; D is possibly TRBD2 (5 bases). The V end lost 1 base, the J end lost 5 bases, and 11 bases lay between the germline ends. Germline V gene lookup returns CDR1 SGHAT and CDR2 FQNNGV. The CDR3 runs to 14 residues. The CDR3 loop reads CASSLALLVETQYF. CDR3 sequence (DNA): TGTGCCAGCAGCTTAGCATTACTAGTTGAGACCCAGTACTTC. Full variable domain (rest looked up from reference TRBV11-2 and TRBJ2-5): EAGVAQSPRYKIIEKRQSVAFWCNPISGHATLYWYQQILGQGPKLLIQFQNNGVVDDSQLPKDRFSAERLKGVDSTLKIQPAKLEDSAVYLCASSLALLVETQYFGPGTRLLVL.

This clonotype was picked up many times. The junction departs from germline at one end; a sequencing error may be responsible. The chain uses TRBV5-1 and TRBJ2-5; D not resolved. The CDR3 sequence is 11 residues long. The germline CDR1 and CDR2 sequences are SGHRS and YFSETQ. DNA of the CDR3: TGTGCCAGCAGCATACAAGAGACCCAGTACTTC. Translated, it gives CASSIQETQYF. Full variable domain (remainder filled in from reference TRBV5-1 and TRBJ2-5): KAGVTQTPRYLIKTRGQQVTLSCSPISGHRSVSWYQQTPGQGLQFLFEYFSETQRNKGNFPGRFSGRQFSNSRSEMNVSTLELGDSALYLCASSIQETQYFGPGTRLLVL.

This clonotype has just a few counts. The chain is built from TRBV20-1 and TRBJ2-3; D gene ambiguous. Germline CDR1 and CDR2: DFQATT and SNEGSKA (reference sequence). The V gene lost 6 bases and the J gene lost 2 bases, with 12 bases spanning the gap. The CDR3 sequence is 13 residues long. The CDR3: CSAGGPYTDTQYF. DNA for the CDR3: TGCAGTGCGGGCGGTCCCTACACAGATACGCAGTATTTT.

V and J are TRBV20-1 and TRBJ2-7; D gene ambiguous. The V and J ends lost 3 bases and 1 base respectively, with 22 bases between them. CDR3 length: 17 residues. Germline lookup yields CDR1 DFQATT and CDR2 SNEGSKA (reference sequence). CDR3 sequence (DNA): TGCAGTGCTAGGGTAACAGAGAGTGGAAGACCATCCTACGAGCAGTACTTC. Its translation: CSARVTESGRPSYEQYF.

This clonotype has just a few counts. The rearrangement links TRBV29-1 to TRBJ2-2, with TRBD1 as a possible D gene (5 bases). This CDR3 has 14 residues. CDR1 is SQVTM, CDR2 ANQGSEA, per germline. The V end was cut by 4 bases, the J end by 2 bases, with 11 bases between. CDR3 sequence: CSVGGPSNTGELFF. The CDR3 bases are TGCAGCGTTGGGGGCCCTTCCAACACCGGGGAGCTGTTTTTT.

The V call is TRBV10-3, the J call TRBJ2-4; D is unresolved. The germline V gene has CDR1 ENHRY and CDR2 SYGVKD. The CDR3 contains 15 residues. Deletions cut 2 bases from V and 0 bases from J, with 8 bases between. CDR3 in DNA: TGTGCCATCAGTGAGAACGTATTAGCCAAAAACATTCAGTACTTC. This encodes CAISENVLAKNIQYF.

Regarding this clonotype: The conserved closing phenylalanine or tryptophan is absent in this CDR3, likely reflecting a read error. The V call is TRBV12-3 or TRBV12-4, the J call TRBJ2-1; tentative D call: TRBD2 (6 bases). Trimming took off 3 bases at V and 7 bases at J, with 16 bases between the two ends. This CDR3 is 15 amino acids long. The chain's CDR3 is CASSFWRGLINEQFL. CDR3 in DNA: TGTGCCAGCAGTTTCTGGCGGGGCCTCATAAATGAGCAGTTCCTC.

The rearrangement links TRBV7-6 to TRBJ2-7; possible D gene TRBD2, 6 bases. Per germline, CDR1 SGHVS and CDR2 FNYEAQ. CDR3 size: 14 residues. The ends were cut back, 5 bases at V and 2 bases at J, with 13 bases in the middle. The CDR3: CASSGEVGAYEQYF. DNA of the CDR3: TGTGCCAGCAGCGGGGAGGTGGGGGCCTACGAGCAGTACTTC.

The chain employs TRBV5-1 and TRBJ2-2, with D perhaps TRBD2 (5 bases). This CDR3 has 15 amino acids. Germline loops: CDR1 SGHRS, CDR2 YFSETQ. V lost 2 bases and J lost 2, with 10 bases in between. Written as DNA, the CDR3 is TGCGCCAGCAGCTTAGGACGGGAAAACACCGGGGAGCTGTTTTTT. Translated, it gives CASSLGRENTGELFF.

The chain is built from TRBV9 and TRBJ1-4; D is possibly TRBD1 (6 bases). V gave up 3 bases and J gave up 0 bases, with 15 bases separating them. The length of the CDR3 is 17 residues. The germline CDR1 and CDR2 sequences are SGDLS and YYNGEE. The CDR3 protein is CASSEAPGGSTNEKLFF. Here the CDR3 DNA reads TGTGCCAGCAGCGAGGCACCGGGGGGCTCAACTAATGAAAAACTGTTTTTT.

The CDR3 coding sequence is TGTGCCAGCAGTTACAAGCCTAGGGCCTACAATGAGCAGTTCTTC. This codes for CASSYKPRAYNEQFF. The chain combines TRBV27 with TRBJ2-1; D remains unclear. Germline CDR1 MNHEY, CDR2 SMNVEV (reference sequence). V gave up 4 bases and J gave up 2 bases, with 12 bases separating them. The CDR3 is 15 amino acids.

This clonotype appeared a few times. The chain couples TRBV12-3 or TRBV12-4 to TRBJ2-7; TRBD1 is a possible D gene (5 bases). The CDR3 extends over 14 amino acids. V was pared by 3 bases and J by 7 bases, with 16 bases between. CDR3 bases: TGTGCCAGCAGTTTCCAGACAGTCTCAGGGGAGCAGTACTTC. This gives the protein CASSFQTVSGEQYF.

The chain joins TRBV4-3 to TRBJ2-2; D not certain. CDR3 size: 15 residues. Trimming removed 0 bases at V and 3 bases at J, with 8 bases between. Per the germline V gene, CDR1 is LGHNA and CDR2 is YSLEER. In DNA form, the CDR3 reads TGCGCCAGCAGCCAAGAAGGTGGATACACCGGGGAGCTGTTTTTT. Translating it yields CASSQEGGYTGELFF.

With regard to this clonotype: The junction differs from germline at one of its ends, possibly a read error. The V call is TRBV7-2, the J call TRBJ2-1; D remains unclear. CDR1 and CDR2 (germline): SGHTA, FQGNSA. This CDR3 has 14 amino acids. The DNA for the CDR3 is TGTGCCAGCAGCTTAGCGGTCTCCAACAATGAGCAGTTCTTC. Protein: CASSLAVSNNEQFF.

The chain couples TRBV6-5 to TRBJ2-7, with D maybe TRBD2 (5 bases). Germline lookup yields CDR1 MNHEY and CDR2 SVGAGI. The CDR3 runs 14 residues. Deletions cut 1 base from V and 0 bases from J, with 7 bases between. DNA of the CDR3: TGTGCCAGCAGTTACTTGAGGGACTCCTACGAGCAGTACTTC. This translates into CASSYLRDSYEQYF.

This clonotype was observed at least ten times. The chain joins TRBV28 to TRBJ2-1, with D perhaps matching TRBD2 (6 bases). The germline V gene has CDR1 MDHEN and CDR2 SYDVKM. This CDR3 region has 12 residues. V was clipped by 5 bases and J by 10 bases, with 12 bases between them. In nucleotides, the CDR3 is TGTGCCAGCAGTACTAGCATCGACGAGCAGTTCTTC. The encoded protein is CASSTSIDEQFF. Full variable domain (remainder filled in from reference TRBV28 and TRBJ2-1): DVKVTQSSRYLVKRTGEKVFLECVQDMDHENMFWYRQDPGLGLRLIYFSYDVKMKEKGDIPEGYSVSREKKERFSLILESASTNQTSMYLCASSTSIDEQFFGPGTRLTVL.

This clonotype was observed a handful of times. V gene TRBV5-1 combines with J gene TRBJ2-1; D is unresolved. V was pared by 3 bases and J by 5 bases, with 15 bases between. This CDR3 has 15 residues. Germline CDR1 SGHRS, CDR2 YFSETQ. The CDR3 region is CASSSDPGTNNEQFF. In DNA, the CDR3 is TGCGCCAGCAGCTCTGACCCCGGCACCAACAATGAGCAGTTCTTC.

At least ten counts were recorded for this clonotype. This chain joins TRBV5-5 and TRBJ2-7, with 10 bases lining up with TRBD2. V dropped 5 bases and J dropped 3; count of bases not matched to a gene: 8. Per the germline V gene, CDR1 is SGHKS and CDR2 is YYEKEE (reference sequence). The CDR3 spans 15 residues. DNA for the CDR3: TGTGCCAGCAGTCGACTAGCGGGTGTCAGCTACGAGCAGTACTTC. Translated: CASSRLAGVSYEQYF.

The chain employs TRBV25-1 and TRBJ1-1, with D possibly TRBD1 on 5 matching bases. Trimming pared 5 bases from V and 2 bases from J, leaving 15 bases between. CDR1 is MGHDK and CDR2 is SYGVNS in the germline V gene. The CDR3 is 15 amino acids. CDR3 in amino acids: CASSPRGVGNTEAFF. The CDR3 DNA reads TGTGCCAGCAGTCCCCGAGGGGTCGGAAACACTGAAGCTTTCTTT. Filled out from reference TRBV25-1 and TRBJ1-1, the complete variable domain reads EADIYQTPRYLVIGTGKKITLECSQTMGHDKMYWYQQDPGMELHLIHYSYGVNSTEKGDLSSESTVSRIRTEHFPLTLESARPSHTSQYLCASSPRGVGNTEAFFGQGTRLTVV.

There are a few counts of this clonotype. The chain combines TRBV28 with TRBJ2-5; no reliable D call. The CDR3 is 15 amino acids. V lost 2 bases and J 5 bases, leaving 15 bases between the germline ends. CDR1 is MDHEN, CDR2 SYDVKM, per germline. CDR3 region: CASSLTARRQETQYF. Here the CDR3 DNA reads TGTGCCAGCAGTTTAACGGCCCGGCGTCAGGAGACCCAGTACTTC.

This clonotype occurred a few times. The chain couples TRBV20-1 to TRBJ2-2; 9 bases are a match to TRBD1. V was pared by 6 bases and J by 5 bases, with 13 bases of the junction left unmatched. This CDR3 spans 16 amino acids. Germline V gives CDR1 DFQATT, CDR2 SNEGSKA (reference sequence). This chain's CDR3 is CSARRVGTGRTGELFF. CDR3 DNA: TGCAGTGCCCGGAGGGTCGGGACAGGGCGGACCGGGGAGCTGTTTTTT.